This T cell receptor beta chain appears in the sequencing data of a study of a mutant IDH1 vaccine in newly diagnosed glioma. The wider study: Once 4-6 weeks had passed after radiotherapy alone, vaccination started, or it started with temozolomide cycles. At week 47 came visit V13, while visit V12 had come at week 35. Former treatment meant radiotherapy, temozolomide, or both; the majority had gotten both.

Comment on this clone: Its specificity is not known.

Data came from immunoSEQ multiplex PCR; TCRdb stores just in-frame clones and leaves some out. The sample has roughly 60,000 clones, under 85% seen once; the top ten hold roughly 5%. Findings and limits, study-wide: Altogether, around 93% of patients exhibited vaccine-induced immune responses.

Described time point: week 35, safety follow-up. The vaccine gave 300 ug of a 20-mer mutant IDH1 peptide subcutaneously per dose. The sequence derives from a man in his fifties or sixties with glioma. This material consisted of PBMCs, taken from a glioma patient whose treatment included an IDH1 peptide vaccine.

CDR3 bases: TGTGCCAGCGGGGACAGACCCTACGAGCAGTACTTC. It encodes CASGDRPYEQYF. The V gene is TRBV19, the J gene TRBJ2-7, with TRBD1 identical over 7 bases. With 9 bases clipped from V and 2 bases from J, the junction kept 4 bases outside the gene matches. Germline V lookup: CDR1 LNHDA, CDR2 SQIVND (reference sequence). CDR3 length: 12 amino acids.